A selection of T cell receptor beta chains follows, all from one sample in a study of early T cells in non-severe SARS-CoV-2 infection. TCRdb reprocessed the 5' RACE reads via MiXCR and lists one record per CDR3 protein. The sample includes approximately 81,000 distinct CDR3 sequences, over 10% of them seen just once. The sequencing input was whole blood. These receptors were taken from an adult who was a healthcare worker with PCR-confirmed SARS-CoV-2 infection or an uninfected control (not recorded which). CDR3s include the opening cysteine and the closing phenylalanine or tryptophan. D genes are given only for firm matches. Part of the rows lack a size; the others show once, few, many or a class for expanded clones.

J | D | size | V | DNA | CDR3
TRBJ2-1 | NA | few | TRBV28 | TGTGCCAGCAGTTTAGGATCGGGGTTTAGCAATGAGCAGTTCTTC | CASSLGSGFSNEQFF
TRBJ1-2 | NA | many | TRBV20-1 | TGCAGTGCTAGACCCCTGGGAGGGGCCACTAACTATGGCTACACCTTC | CSARPLGGATNYGYTF
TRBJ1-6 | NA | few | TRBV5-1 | TGCGCCAGCAGCTTGGATAGAGGTTCACCCCTCCACTTT | CASSLDRGSPLHF
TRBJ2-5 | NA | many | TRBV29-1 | TGCAGCGTTCTCGGGACTTCAGGGGGCCAAGAGACCCAGTACTTC | CSVLGTSGGQETQYF
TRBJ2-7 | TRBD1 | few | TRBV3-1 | TGTGCCAGCAGCCAAAACAGGGGGCTAGAAGAGCAGTACTTC | CASSQNRGLEEQYF
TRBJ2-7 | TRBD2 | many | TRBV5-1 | TGCGCCAGCAGCTTATTAACTAGCGGTATCTCCTACGAGCAGTACTTC | CASSLLTSGISYEQYF
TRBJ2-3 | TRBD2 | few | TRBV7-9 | TGTGCCAGCAGCTCCTGGACTAGCGGGAGCACAGATACGCAGTATTTT | CASSSWTSGSTDTQYF
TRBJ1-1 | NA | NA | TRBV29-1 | TGCAGCGTTGCAGGACCGGGGGTAGCTGAAGCTTTCTTT | CSVAGPGVAEAFF
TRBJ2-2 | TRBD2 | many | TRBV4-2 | TGTGCCAGCAGCCAATCGGGGACTAGCGGGAGGGCCATTATCCTAACCGGGGAGCTGTTTTTT | CASSQSGTSGRAIILTGELFF
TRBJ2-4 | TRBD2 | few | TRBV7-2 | TGTGCCAGCAGCCCAACGTATCTAGCGGGGGGGCGTCGAGCCAAAAACATTCAGTACTTC | CASSPTYLAGGRRAKNIQYF
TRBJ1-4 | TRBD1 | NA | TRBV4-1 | TGCGCCAGCAGCCTCAAACTGGACAGGAATAATGAAAAACTGTTTTTT | CASSLKLDRNNEKLFF
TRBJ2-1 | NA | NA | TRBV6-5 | TGTGCCAGCAGTTCGGCGAAGTCGCGCGAGCATTCCTACAATGAGCAGTTCTTC | CASSSAKSREHSYNEQFF
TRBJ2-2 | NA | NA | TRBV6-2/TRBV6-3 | TGTGCCAGCAGTTCCCGGGATAGCGGCTACACCGGGGAGCTGTTTTTT | CASSSRDSGYTGELFF
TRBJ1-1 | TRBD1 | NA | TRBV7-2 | TGTGCCAGCAGCGGGCGACAGGGTCTCCCTGAAGCTTTCTTT | CASSGRQGLPEAFF
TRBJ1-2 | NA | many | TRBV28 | TGTGCCAGCAGTTTCGGGGTTGATGGCTACACCTTC | CASSFGVDGYTF
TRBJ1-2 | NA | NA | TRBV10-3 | TGTGCCATCAGTGAGGGCCCTCGAGACTATGGCTACACCTTC | CAISEGPRDYGYTF
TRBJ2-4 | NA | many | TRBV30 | TGTGCCTGGAGTCCCCGGCCGGGACCCCCGGGGTTGGTTCAGTACTTC | CAWSPRPGPPGLVQYF
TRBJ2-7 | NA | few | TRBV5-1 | TGCGCCAGCAGCCCAGAGGCGACCATCTACGAGCAGTACTTC | CASSPEATIYEQYF
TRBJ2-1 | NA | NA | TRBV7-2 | TGTGCCAGCAGCTTAGCGTCAGTGCAGTTCTTC | CASSLASVQFF
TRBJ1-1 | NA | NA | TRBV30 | TGTGCCTGGGCCGCCCAGGGTAAAGCTTTCTTT | CAWAAQGKAFF
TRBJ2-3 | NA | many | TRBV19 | TGTGCCAGTACAGCCAGCCTTAGCACAGATACGCAGTATTTT | CASTASLSTDTQYF
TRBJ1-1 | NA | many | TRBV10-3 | TGTGCCGTCCAACTTCAGGTGAACACTGAAGCTTTCTTT | CAVQLQVNTEAFF
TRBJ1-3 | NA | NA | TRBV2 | TGTGCCAGCAGTCCGCTGGGGGGGCCCATCTCTGGAAACACCATATATTTT | CASSPLGGPISGNTIYF
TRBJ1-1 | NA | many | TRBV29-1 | TGCAGCGTTGAAGATAGTGACAGGTATGAAGCTTTCTTT | CSVEDSDRYEAFF
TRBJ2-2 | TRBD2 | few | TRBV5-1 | TGCGCCAGCAGCCATAGCGGGAGGACAACATTGGGGGAGCTGTTTTTT | CASSHSGRTTLGELFF
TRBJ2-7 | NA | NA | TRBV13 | TGTGCCAGCAGCTTTTCCGGCAAGACCTCCTACGAGCAGTACTTC | CASSFSGKTSYEQYF
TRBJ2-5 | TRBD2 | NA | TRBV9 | TGTGCCAGCAGCGCTAGCGGGAGGGCTGGGGAGACCCAGTACTTC | CASSASGRAGETQYF
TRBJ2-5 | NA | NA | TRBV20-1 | TGCAGTGCTAGTCGACAGCGCTCGGAGACCCAGTACTTC | CSASRQRSETQYF
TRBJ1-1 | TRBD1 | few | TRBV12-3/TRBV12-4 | TGTGCCAGCAGTTCCCGGGACAGGGGGCGCGGGGTAAACACTGAAGCTTTCTTT | CASSSRDRGRGVNTEAFF
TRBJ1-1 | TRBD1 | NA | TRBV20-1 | TGCAGTGCTAGGACAGGGGACACTGAAGCTTTCTTT | CSARTGDTEAFF
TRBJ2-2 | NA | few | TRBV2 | TGTGCCAGCAGTTGGGGGGCGGGGGCCCTCACCGGGGAGCTGTTTTTT | CASSWGAGALTGELFF
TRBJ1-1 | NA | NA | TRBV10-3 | TGTGCCATCAGTGTCTCGGCGAACACTGAAGCTTTCTTT | CAISVSANTEAFF
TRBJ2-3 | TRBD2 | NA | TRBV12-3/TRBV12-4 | TGTGCCAGCAGTCCCGGGACTAGCGCGGATACGCAGTATTTT | CASSPGTSADTQYF
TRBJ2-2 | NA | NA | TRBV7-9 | TGTGCCAGCAGCACCGGGGAGCTGTTTTTT | CASSTGELFF
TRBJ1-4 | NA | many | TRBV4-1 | TGCGCCAGCAGCCAAGGACGGGCGGATAATGAAAAACTGTTTTTT | CASSQGRADNEKLFF
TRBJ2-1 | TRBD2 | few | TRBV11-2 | TGTGCCAGCAGGTACGGGGGGGCGCTTGAGCAGTTCTTC | CASRYGGALEQFF
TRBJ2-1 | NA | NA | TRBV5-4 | TGTGCCAGCAGAGGGGACGGCTCCTACAATGAGCAGTTCTTC | CASRGDGSYNEQFF
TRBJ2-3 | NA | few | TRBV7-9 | TGTGCCAGCAGCAACGGGCTCGCGGTAGTTATTGCAGATACGCAGTATTTT | CASSNGLAVVIADTQYF
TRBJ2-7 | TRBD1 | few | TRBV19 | TGTGCCAGTAGTTCGACAGGGGAAGTAGACGAGCAGTACTTC | CASSSTGEVDEQYF
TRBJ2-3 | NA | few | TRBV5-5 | TGTGCCAGCAGCCGGACAGTGACAACAGATACGCAGTATTTT | CASSRTVTTDTQYF
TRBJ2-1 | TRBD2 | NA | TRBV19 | TGTGCCAGTAGTATAGCAGGAGTAAAAGGGAGGACTAGGAATGAGCAGTTCTTC | CASSIAGVKGRTRNEQFF
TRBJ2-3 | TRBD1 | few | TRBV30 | TGTGCCTGGAGTTCCGGGACAGGGGGCACAGATACGCAGTATTTT | CAWSSGTGGTDTQYF
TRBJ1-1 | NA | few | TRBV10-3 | TGTGCCACGGGTGGTGGTCAGGATGAAGCTTTCTTT | CATGGGQDEAFF
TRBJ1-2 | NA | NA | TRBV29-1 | TGCAGCGTTTCAGGGGAGCTCCGTCGAACGCATCGGGACTATGGCTACACCTTC | CSVSGELRRTHRDYGYTF
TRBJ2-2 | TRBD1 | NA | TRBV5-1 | TGCGCCAGCAGCTCTCAACAGGGGGCAAGCACCGGGGAGCTGTTTTTT | CASSSQQGASTGELFF
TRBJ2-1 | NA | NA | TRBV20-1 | TGCAGTGCTGCCGGGGAGTCCTACAATGAGCAGTTCTTC | CSAAGESYNEQFF
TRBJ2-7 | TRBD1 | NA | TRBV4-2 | TGTGCCAGCAGCCAAGCCCTTGGGGGGACAGGAGCCTACGAGCAGTACTTC | CASSQALGGTGAYEQYF
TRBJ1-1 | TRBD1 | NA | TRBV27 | TGTGCCAGCAGTTTAATCCGACAGGGCGGGACTGAAGCTTTCTTT | CASSLIRQGGTEAFF
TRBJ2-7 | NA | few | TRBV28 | TGTGCCAGCAGTTCCCGGGGGCTTTCCCCCTACGAGCAGTACTTC | CASSSRGLSPYEQYF
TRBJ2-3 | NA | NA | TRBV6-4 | TGTGCCAGCAGCGCCCAAGGGGAGGACACAGATACGCAGTATTTT | CASSAQGEDTDTQYF
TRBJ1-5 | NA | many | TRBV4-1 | TGCGCCAGCAGCCAAGTAGACATGGGGTTTAGCAATCAGCCCCAGCATTTT | CASSQVDMGFSNQPQHF
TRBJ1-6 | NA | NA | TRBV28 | TGTGCCAGCAGGACCGGGCCTTCACCCCTCCACTTT | CASRTGPSPLHF
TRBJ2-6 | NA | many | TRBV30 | TGTGCCTGGGACGTCCCATCTGGGGCCAACGTCCTGACTTTC | CAWDVPSGANVLTF